This T cell receptor beta chain was found in a study of CD8 T cells in Susac syndrome. Reverse transcription of about 0.45 to 1 ug RNA was carried out with random hexamers. It was immunoSEQ multiplex PCR that amplified TCR beta CDR3 across 54 Vbeta and 13 Jbeta. From the immunoSEQ multiplex PCR reads, TCRdb called clonotypes with MiXCR, one entry per CDR3 protein. The profile shows about 290,000 distinct CDR3 sequences, 89% of them singletons. This clonotype occurred a few times. Input material: CD8+ T cells from PBMCs. The clonotype comes from a human donor with multiple sclerosis.

The CDR3 spells CASGREQYF. Here the CDR3 DNA reads TGTGCCAGCGGGAGAGAGCAGTACTTC. J is TRBJ2-7 and V is TRBV6-5, with D maybe TRBD2 (5 bases). CDR3 size: 9 residues. V gave up 8 bases and J gave up 7 bases, with 6 bases separating them. Germline V gene sequence: CDR1 MNHEY, CDR2 SVGAGI.